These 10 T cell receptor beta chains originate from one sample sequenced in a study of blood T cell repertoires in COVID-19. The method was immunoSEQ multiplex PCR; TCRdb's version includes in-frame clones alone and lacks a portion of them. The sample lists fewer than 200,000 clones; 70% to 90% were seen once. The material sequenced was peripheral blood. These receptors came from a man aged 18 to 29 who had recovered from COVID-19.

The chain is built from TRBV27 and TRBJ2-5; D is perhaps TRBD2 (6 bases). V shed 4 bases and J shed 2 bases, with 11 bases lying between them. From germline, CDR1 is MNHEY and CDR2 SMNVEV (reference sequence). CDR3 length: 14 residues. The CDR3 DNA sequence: TGTGCCAGCAGTTCGATCCGGGGGCAAGAGACCCAGTACTTC. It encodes CASSSIRGQETQYF.

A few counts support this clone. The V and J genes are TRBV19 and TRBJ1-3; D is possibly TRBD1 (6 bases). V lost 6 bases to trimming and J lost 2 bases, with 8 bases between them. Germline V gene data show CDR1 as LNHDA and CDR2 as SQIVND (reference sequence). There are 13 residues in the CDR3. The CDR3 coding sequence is TGTGCCAGTAGCTGGGACACTGGAAACACCATATATTTT. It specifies CASSWDTGNTIYF.

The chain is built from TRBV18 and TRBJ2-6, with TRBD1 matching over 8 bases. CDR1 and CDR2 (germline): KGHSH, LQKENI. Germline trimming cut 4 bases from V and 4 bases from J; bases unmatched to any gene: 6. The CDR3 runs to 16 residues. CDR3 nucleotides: TGTGCCAGCTCACAATCGGACAGGGCCGGGGCCAACGTCCTGACTTTC. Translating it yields CASSQSDRAGANVLTF. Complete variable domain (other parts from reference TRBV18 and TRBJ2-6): NAGVMQNPRHLVRRRGQEARLRCSPMKGHSHVYWYRQLPEEGLKFMVYLQKENIIDESGMPKERFSAEFPKEGPSILRIQQVVRGDSAAYFCASSQSDRAGANVLTFGAGSRLTVL.

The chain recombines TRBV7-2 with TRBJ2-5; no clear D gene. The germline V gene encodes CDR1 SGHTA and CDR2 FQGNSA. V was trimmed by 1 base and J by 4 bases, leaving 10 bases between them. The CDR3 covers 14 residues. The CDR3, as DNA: TGTGCCAGCAGCTTAGGATTACAAACAGAGACCCAGTACTTC. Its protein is CASSLGLQTETQYF.

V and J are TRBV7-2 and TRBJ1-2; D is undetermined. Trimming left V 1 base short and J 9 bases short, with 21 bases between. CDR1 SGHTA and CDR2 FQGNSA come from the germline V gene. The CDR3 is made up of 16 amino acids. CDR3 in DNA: TGTGCCAGCAGCTTAGGACGTTCAGCCCTACTATTTAGCTACACCTTC. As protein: CASSLGRSALLFSYTF.

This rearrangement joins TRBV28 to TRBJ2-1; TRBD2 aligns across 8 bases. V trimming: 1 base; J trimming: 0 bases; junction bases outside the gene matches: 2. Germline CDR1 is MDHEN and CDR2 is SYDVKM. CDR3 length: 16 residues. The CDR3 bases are TGTGCCAGCAGTTTATTCGGGACTAGCTCCTACAATGAGCAGTTCTTC. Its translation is CASSLFGTSSYNEQFF. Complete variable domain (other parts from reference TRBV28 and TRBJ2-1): DVKVTQSSRYLVKRTGEKVFLECVQDMDHENMFWYRQDPGLGLRLIYFSYDVKMKEKGDIPEGYSVSREKKERFSLILESASTNQTSMYLCASSLFGTSSYNEQFFGPGTRLTVL.

The chain's CDR3 is CASSQLAGGSYEQYF. As DNA, the CDR3 is TGTGCCAGTAGCCAACTAGCGGGAGGTTCCTACGAGCAGTACTTC. V usage is TRBV19 and J usage is TRBJ2-7; 12 bases match TRBD2. With 6 bases clipped from V and 1 base from J, the junction kept 4 bases outside the gene matches. CDR3 length: 15 residues. CDR1 LNHDA and CDR2 SQIVND come from the germline V gene (reference sequence).

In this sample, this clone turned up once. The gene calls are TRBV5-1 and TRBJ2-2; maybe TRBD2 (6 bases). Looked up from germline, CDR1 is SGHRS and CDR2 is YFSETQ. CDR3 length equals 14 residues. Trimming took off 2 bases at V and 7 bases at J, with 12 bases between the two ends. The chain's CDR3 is CASSFVLASGELFF. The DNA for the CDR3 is TGCGCCAGCAGCTTCGTGCTAGCGAGCGGGGAGCTGTTTTTT.

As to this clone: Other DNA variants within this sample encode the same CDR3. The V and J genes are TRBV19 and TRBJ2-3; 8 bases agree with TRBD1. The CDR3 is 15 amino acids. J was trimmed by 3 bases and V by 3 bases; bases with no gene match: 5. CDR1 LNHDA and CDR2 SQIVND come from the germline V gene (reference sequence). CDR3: CASSIGQGGTDTQYF. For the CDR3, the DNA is TGTGCCAGTAGTATTGGACAGGGTGGGACAGATACGCAGTATTTT.

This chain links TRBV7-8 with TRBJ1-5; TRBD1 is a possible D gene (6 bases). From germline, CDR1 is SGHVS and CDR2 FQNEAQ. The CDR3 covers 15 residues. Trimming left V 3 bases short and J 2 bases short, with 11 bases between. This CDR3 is CASSFQGTGNQPQHF. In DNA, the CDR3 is TGTGCCAGCAGCTTTCAGGGGACGGGCAATCAGCCCCAGCATTTT.